This TCR beta chain emerged from a study of neurological immune-mediated disorders. Broader study findings: No expanded-clone CDR3 amino acid sequence recurred across subjects, suggesting private TCR-beta repertoires.

In each sequencing run, over 180 million TCR-beta sequences were generated from 15-18 subjects. A single record per CDR3 protein comes from TCRdb applying MiXCR to the 5' RACE reads. The table includes fewer than 65,000 distinct CDR3 sequences, about 9.3% detected once. With regard to this clonotype: Its specificity is unknown.

Germline CDR1 SGHRS, CDR2 YFSETQ. This CDR3 has 13 amino acids. Unmatched junction bases numbered 8, after V lost 5 bases and J lost 6 bases. This receptor was identified in a man between 65 and 85 years old with HTLV-1-associated myelopathy (HAM/TSP). Sequencing used PBMCs. The J gene is TRBJ2-7, the V gene TRBV5-1; 7 positions agree with TRBD1. CDR3 DNA sequence: TGCGCCAGCAGACTGGACAGGAACTCCGAGCAGTACTTC. It specifies CASRLDRNSEQYF.